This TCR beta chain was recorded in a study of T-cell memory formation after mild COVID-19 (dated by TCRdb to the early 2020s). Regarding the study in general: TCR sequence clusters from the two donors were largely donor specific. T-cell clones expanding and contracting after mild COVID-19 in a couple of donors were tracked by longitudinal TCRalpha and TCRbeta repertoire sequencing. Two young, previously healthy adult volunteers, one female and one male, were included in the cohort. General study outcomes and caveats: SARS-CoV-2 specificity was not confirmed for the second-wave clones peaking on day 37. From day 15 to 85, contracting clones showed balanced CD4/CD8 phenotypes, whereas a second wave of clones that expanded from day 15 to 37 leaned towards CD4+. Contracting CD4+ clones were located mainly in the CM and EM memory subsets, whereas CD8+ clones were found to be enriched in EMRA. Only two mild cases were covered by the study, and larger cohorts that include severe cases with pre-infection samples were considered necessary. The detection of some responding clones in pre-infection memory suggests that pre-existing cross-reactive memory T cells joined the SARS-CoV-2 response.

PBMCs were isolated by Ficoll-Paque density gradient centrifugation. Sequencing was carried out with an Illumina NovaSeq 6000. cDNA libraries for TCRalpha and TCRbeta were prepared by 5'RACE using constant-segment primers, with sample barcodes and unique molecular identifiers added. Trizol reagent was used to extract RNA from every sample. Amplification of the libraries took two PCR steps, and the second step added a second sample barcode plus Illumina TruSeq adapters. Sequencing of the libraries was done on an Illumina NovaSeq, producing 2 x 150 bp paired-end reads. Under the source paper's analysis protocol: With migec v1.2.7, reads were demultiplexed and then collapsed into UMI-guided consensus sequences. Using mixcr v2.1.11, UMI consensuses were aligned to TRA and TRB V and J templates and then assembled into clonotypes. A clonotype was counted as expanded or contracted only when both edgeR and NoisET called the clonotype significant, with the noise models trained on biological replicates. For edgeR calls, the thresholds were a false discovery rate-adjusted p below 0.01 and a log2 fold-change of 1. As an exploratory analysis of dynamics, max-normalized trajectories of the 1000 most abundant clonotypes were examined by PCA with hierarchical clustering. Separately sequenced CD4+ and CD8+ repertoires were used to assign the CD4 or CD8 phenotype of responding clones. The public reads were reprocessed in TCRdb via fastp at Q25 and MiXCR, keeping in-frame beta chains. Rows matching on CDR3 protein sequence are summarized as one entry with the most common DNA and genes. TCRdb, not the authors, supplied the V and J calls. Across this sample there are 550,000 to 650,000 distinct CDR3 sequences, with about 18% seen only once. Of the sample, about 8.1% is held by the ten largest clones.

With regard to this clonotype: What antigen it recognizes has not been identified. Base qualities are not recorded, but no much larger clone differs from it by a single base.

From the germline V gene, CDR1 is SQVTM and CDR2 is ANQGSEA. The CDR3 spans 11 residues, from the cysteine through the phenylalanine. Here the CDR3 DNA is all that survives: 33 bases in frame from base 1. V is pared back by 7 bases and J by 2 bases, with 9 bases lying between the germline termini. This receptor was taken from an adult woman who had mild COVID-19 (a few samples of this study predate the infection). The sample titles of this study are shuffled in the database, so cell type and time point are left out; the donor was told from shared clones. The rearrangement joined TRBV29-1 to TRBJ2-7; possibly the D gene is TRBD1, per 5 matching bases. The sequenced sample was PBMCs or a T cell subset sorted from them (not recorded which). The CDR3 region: CSALTAYEQYF. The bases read TGCAGCGCTCTGACAGCCTACGAGCAGTACTTC.